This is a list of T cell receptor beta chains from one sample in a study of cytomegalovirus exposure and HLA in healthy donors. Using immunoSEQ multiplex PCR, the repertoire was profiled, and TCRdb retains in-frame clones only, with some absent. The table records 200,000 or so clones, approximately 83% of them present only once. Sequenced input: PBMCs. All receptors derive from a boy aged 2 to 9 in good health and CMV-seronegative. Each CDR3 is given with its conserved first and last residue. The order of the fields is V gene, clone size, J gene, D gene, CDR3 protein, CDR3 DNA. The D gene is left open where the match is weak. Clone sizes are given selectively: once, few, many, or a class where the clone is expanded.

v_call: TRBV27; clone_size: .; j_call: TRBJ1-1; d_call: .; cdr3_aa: CASSWGVETEAFF; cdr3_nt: TGTGCCAGCAGTTGGGGGGTAGAGACTGAAGCTTTCTTT
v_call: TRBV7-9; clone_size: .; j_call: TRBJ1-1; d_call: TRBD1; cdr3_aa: CASSLATGGNTEAFF; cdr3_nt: TGTGCCAGCAGCTTAGCCACAGGGGGCAACACTGAAGCTTTCTTT
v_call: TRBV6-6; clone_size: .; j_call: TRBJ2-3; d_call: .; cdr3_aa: CASSLGLSVGTDTQYF; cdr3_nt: TGTGCCAGCAGTCTAGGACTGTCGGTAGGCACAGATACGCAGTATTTT
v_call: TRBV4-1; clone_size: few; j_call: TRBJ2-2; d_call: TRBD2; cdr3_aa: CASSQGLAGGTGELFF; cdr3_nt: TGCGCCAGCAGCCAAGGACTAGCGGGGGGCACCGGGGAGCTGTTTTTT
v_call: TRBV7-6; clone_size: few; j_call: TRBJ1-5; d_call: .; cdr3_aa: CASSLESSNQPQHF; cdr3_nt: TGTGCCAGCAGCTTAGAGAGTAGCAATCAGCCCCAGCATTTT
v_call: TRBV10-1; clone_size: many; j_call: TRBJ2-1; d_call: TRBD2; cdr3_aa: CASSVVTSGRYNEQFF; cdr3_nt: TGCGCCAGCAGTGTAGTGACTAGCGGGAGATACAATGAGCAGTTCTTC
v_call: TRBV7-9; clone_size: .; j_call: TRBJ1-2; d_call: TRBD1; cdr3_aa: CASSLATGGYGYTF; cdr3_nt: TGTGCCAGCAGCTTAGCGACAGGGGGATACGGCTACACCTTC
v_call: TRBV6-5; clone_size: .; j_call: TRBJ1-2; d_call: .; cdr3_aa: CASIDDIGGYTF; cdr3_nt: TGTGCCAGCATCGACGACATAGGTGGCTACACCTTC
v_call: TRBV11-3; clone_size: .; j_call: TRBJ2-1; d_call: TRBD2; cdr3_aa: CASSLGGLAGIYEQFF; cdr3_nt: TGTGCCAGCAGCTTAGGCGGTCTAGCGGGAATTTATGAGCAGTTCTTC
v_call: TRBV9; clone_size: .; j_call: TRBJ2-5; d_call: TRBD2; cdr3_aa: CASSPTGTSGETQYF; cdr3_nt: TGTGCCAGCAGCCCCACCGGGACTAGCGGAGAGACCCAGTACTTC
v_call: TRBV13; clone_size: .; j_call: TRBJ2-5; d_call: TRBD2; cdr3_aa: CASSLVGLAGGEETQYF; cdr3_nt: TGTGCCAGCAGCTTAGTTGGGCTAGCGGGGGGCGAAGAGACCCAGTACTTC
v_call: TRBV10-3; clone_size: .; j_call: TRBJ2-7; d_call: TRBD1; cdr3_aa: CAIIGGQNRDRGLREQYF; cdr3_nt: TGTGCCATCATCGGCGGGCAAAACCGGGACAGGGGTCTACGGGAGCAGTACTTC
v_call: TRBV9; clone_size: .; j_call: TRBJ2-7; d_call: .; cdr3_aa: CASSVDGGRTYEQYF; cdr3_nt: TGTGCCAGCAGCGTAGACGGAGGGCGTACCTACGAGCAGTACTTC
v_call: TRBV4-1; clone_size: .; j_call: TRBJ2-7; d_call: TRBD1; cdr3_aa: CASSQPRQGRSYEQYF; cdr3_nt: TGCGCCAGCAGCCAACCTAGACAGGGAAGGTCCTACGAGCAGTACTTC
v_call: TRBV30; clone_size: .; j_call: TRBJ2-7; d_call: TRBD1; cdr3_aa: CAGGQVQDEQYF; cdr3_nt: TGTGCCGGGGGACAGGTACAGGACGAGCAGTACTTC
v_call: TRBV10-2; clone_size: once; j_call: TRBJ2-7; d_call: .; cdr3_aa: CASSLQEYEQYF; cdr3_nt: TGCGCCAGCAGCCTACAGGAATACGAGCAGTACTTC
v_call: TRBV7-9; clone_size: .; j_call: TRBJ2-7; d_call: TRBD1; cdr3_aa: CASSLGTGGTYEQYF; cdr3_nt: TGTGCCAGCAGCTTAGGCACAGGGGGAACCTACGAGCAGTACTTC
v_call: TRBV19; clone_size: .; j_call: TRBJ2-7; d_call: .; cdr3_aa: CASSIGPGGYEQYF; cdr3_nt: TGTGCCAGTAGTATAGGTCCCGGGGGCTACGAGCAGTACTTC
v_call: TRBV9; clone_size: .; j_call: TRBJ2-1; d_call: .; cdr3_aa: CASSVGHHGYNEQFF; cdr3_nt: TGTGCCAGCAGCGTAGGGCACCACGGGTACAATGAGCAGTTCTTC
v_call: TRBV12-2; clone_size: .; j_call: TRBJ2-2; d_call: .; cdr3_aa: CASRLGGGRTGELFF; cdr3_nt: TGTGCAAGTCGCCTAGGTGGCGGCCGAACCGGGGAGCTGTTTTTT
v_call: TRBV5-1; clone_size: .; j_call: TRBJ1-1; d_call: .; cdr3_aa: CASSLYPGKNTEAFF; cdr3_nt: TGCGCCAGCAGCTTGTATCCAGGGAAGAACACTGAAGCTTTCTTT
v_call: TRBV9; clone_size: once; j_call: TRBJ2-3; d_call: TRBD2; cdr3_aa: CASTNLAGSTDTQYF; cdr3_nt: TGTGCCAGCACCAACTTAGCGGGGAGCACAGATACGCAGTATTTT
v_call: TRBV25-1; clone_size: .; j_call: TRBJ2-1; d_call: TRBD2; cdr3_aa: CASSERWLAGENEQFF; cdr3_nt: TGTGCCAGCAGTGAACGGTGGCTAGCGGGAGAAAATGAGCAGTTCTTC
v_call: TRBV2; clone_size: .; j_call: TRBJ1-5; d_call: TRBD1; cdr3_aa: CASLLDRSSNQPQHF; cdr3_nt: TGTGCCAGCCTCCTGGACAGGTCCAGCAATCAGCCCCAGCATTTT
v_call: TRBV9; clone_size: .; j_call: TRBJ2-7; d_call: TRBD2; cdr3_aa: CASSPRTSGGSYEQYF; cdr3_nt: TGTGCCAGCAGCCCCCGGACTAGCGGGGGGTCCTACGAGCAGTACTTC
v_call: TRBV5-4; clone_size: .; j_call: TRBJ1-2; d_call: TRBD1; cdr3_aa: CASSLESGGGYTF; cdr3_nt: TGTGCCAGCAGCTTGGAATCAGGGGGAGGCTACACCTTC
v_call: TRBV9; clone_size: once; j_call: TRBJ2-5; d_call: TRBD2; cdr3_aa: CASSETAGGRETQYF; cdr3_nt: TGTGCCAGCAGCGAGACGGCGGGGGGGCGAGAGACCCAGTACTTC
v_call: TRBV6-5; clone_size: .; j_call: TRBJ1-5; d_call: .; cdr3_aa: CASRESNQPQHF; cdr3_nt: TGTGCCAGCAGAGAGAGCAATCAGCCCCAGCATTTT